Listed below are T cell receptor beta chains from one sample, sequenced in a study of technical replicates of blood from a handful of donors. Sequenced by immunoSEQ multiplex PCR; TCRdb stores in-frame clones only, minus some. The sample has just over 95,000 clones; just under 95% are singletons. The specimen was T cells isolated from PBMCs. Every receptor here comes from a human donor in good health. CDR3s include the opening cysteine and the closing phenylalanine or tryptophan. The D gene is left open where the match is weak. Not all rows give a size; the values are once, few, many and, for expanded clones, a class.

.	.	TRBV4-1	TRBJ2-7	CASSQGTPAYEQYF	TGCGCCAGCAGCCAAGGGACACCGGCCTACGAGCAGTACTTC
.	.	TRBV28	TRBJ1-2	CATTFGVNGGTGYTF	TGTGCCACTACGTTTGGGGTAAACGGGGGGACCGGCTACACCTTC
.	.	TRBV19	TRBJ2-7	CASSITGSYEQYF	TGTGCCAGTAGTATAACGGGTTCCTACGAGCAGTACTTC
.	.	TRBV9	TRBJ1-5	CASSDGRATSNQPQHF	TGTGCCAGCAGCGACGGGAGGGCGACTAGCAATCAGCCCCAGCATTTT
TRBD1	.	TRBV9	TRBJ1-1	CASSATGTDITEAFF	TGTGCCAGCAGCGCCACTGGGACAGATATCACTGAAGCTTTCTTT
TRBD1	.	TRBV25-1	TRBJ1-1	CASSDNRGRNTEAFF	TGTGCCAGCAGTGATAACAGGGGACGAAACACTGAAGCTTTCTTT
.	once	TRBV18	TRBJ1-1	CATGSEVNTEAFF	TGTGCCACGGGGTCGGAAGTGAACACTGAAGCTTTCTTT
.	few	TRBV30	TRBJ2-7	CAWSGYYEQYF	TGTGCCTGGAGCGGTTACTACGAGCAGTACTTC
.	once	TRBV9	TRBJ2-3	CASSVGASTSTDTQYF	TGTGCCAGCAGCGTAGGTGCTAGTACTAGCACAGATACGCAGTATTTT
.	.	TRBV19	TRBJ2-5	CASSGGAETQYF	TGTGCCAGTAGTGGAGGGGCTGAGACCCAGTACTTC
TRBD2	once	TRBV9	TRBJ2-3	CASSVDPPGGVADTQYF	TGTGCCAGCAGCGTAGACCCACCGGGAGGGGTGGCAGATACGCAGTATTTT
.	.	TRBV5-6	TRBJ1-2	CASSLGDRFYGYTF	TGTGCCAGCAGCTTGGGCGACAGATTCTATGGCTACACCTTC
.	.	TRBV4-3	TRBJ2-7	CASSQDSLGGTYEQYF	TGCGCCAGCAGCCAGGACAGCCTAGGGGGTACCTACGAGCAGTACTTC
.	.	TRBV28	TRBJ2-1	CASSFLFLADDHNEQFF	TGTGCCAGCAGTTTTCTGTTTTTAGCGGATGATCACAATGAGCAGTTCTTC
TRBD1	.	TRBV19	TRBJ1-5	CASSGDREPQHF	TGTGCCAGTAGTGGAGACAGGGAGCCCCAGCATTTT
TRBD1	.	TRBV27	TRBJ2-7	CASSSPGQGTYEQYF	TGTGCCAGCAGTTCCCCGGGACAGGGAACCTACGAGCAGTACTTC
.	once	TRBV14	TRBJ2-3	CASSHRRLGGDTQYF	TGTGCCAGCAGCCATAGGCGACTAGGTGGAGATACGCAGTATTTT
.	.	TRBV2	TRBJ2-5	CASVTGALETQYF	TGTGCCAGCGTAACGGGAGCTCTTGAGACCCAGTACTTC
TRBD1	.	TRBV6-5	TRBJ2-7	CASIGSGQGNEQYF	TGTGCCAGCATTGGATCGGGACAGGGTAACGAGCAGTACTTC
.	.	TRBV5-4	TRBJ2-7	CASSQGHLSYEQYF	TGTGCCAGCAGCCAGGGACACCTCTCCTACGAGCAGTACTTC